These 11 T cell receptor delta chains were sequenced from one sample in a study of Vδ1+ human thymocytes listed by TCRdb under 2018. No cognate antigen is known for these TCRs. The instrument was an Illumina MiSeq. RNA extraction was performed with the RNeasy mini kit, and reverse transcription was done with Superscript III. To generate the CDR3 amplicons, a multiplex PCR was run using pooled V-gene forward primers together with a constant-region reverse primer that carried Illumina adaptor overhangs. TCRdb called clones anew from the public reads via CATT; matching DNA rows were later pooled. The sample yields some 55,000 delta-chain clones; roughly 15% were counted once. Of the sample, roughly 0.5% is held by the ten largest clones. Paper-wide results and their limitations: In contrast to oligoclonal peripheral blood repertoires, thymic TRG and TRD repertoires appeared to be highly polyclonal with Gaussian CDR3 length distributions.

Sequenced sample: Vdelta1+ gamma-delta thymocytes from the thymus. The sample's cell subset or site label, in plain terms: FACS-sorted CD3+ TCRalphabeta- TCRVdelta1+ TCRVdelta2- thymocytes. The receptors originated from a boy younger than two who had congenital heart surgery.

This clone was detected only a few times. The V call is TRDV1, the J call TRDJ1, with 10 bases matching TRDD3. V dropped 1 base and J dropped 1; count of bases not matched to a gene: 6. The CDR3 length is 17 residues. Germline-derived CDR1 and CDR2 are TSWWSYY and QGS. DNA of the CDR3: TGTGCTCTTGGGGAACAGCACTGGGGGATTGGCACCGATAAACTCATCTTT. Translation gives CALGEQHWGIGTDKLIF.

V is TRDV1 and J is TRDJ1; the match to TRDD3 covers 12 bases. Trimming at V came to 2 bases and at J to 4 bases, leaving 17 bases not matched to a gene. Germline assignment: CDR1 TSWWSYY and CDR2 QGS. The CDR3 sequence is 20 residues long. The CDR3 loop is CALGEGPGWGIRMVGDKLIF. The CDR3 nucleotides are TGTGCTCTTGGGGAAGGCCCGGGCTGGGGGATACGAATGGTAGGCGATAAACTCATCTTT.

This clone has just a few counts. The chain joins TRDV1 to TRDJ1; 9 positions agree with TRDD3. Trimming took 5 bases from V and 5 from J; bases not matched to a gene: 12. The CDR3 is 16 residues long. In germline, CDR1 is TSWWSYY, CDR2 QGS. CDR3 sequence: CALGLFLKLGEDKLIF. Here the CDR3 DNA reads TGTGCTCTTGGGCTTTTCCTGAAACTGGGGGAAGATAAACTCATCTTT.

The chain uses TRDV1 and TRDJ1; TRDD3 aligns across 7 bases. From germline, CDR1 is TSWWSYY and CDR2 QGS. Losses at the gene ends were 3 bases for V and 0 bases for J; bases not matched to a gene: 7. CDR3 length: 16 amino acids. The CDR3: CALGETTGVNTDKLIF. The CDR3 DNA reads TGTGCTCTTGGGGAGACGACTGGGGTTAACACCGATAAACTCATCTTT.

This clone was detected a few times. The chain carries TRDV1 and TRDJ1; 13 bases map to TRDD3. In germline, CDR1 is TSWWSYY, CDR2 QGS. J lost 8 bases, V lost 1 base, and 25 bases had no gene match. This CDR3 has 22 residues. The CDR3 region has the DNA TGTGCTCTTGGGGAACAACCCTACGAGCTCCCACCGACTGGGGGATACGCGTACAAACTCATCTTT. Protein sequence: CALGEQPYELPPTGGYAYKLIF.

V gene TRDV1 combines with J gene TRDJ1; 13 bases fit TRDD3. This CDR3 is built from 21 residues. The ends lost 0 bases at V and 1 base at J; junction bases unmatched: 14. Germline CDR1 is TSWWSYY and CDR2 is QGS. The DNA of the CDR3 is TGTGCTCTTGGGGAACTTGGCTACTGGGGGATACGTAAGGGCCCCACCGATAAACTCATCTTT. It codes for CALGELGYWGIRKGPTDKLIF.

The J gene is TRDJ1, the V gene TRDV1; 12 nucleotides line up with TRDD3. Germline CDR1 and CDR2: TSWWSYY and QGS. The trim removed 0 bases at V and 3 bases at J, leaving 23 bases unmatched. There are 23 residues in the CDR3. The CDR3 loop is CALGELPYSDWGIPLTGADKLIF. In DNA form, the CDR3 reads TGTGCTCTTGGGGAACTACCTTATTCCGACTGGGGGATACCGCTAACAGGAGCCGATAAACTCATCTTT.

The chain links TRDV1 to TRDJ1, with 8 bases matching TRDD3. Germline assignment: CDR1 TSWWSYY and CDR2 QGS. The V gene end was trimmed by 0 bases and the J gene end by 0 bases; junction bases not matched to a gene: 18. CDR3 length: 21 amino acids. The CDR3 nucleotides read TGTGCTCTTGGGGAACTCTACATCGAGGAGGTGGGGGATCCTTACACCGATAAACTCATCTTT. This encodes CALGELYIEEVGDPYTDKLIF.

This clone was recorded a few times. V is TRDV1 and J is TRDJ1; 10 nucleotides align to TRDD3. Losses at the gene ends were 1 base for V and 0 bases for J; bases not matched to a gene: 8. Germline V gene sequence: CDR1 TSWWSYY, CDR2 QGS. The CDR3 has 18 amino acids. The chain's CDR3 is CALGEPVLGDPDTDKLIF. CDR3 nucleotide sequence: TGTGCTCTTGGGGAACCCGTACTGGGGGATCCCGACACCGATAAACTCATCTTT.

In its sample, this clone was seen a few times. Sequence at one end of the junction differs from germline and may be a read error. This chain joins TRDV1 and TRDJ1; a possible D gene is TRDD3 (5 bases). CDR1 and CDR2 from the germline V gene are TSWWSYY and QGS. The CDR3 length is 20 residues. Here the CDR3 reads CALGDRSPSLLKRYTDKLIF. For the CDR3, the DNA is TGTGCCCTTGGGGACCGATCCCCGTCATTACTGAAACGTTACACCGATAAACTCATCTTT.

This clone was seen only a few times. The chain employs TRDV1 and TRDJ1, with a tentative D call TRDD2 (6 bases). The CDR3 length is 19 residues. CDR1 and CDR2 from the germline V gene are TSWWSYY and QGS. The V gene lost 2 bases and the J gene lost 1 base, with 23 bases spanning the gap. The CDR3 here is CALGEAGLPSFQPTDKLIF. The CDR3 bases are TGTGCTCTTGGGGAAGCTGGCCTTCCCTCTTTCCAGCCCACCGATAAACTCATCTTT.